What follows are 29 T cell receptor beta chains derived from one specimen sequenced in a study of cytomegalovirus exposure and HLA in healthy donors. The PCR employed 60 Vbeta primers together with 13 Jbeta primers. Sequencing was performed with immunoSEQ multiplex PCR; in TCRdb, only in-frame clones are kept and a portion is missing. Of 90,000 to 140,000 clones in the sample, less than 85% are singletons; the top ten hold approximately 8%. The specimen was PBMCs. These receptors originate from a man aged 35-49 years in good health and CMV-seropositive.

In this sample, this clone turned up a few times. The chain links TRBV5-5 to TRBJ2-5; 8 nucleotides agree with TRBD1. The CDR3 totals 15 residues. V gave up 1 base and J gave up 7 bases; unmatched junction bases: 9. Germline values: CDR1 SGHKS, CDR2 YYEKEE (reference sequence). The chain's CDR3 is CASSLQGASGWTQYF. CDR3 in DNA: TGTGCCAGCAGCTTGCAGGGGGCCTCGGGGTGGACCCAGTACTTC.

This chain uses TRBV15 with TRBJ2-3, with 8 bases identical to TRBD1. The CDR3 has 15 amino acids. Germline values: CDR1 LNHNV, CDR2 YYDKDF (reference sequence). V shed 0 bases and J 2 bases; nucleotides not matched to a gene: 1. CDR3 sequence: CATSRDRGPTDTQYF. The CDR3 nucleotides are TGTGCCACCAGCAGAGACAGGGGGCCCACAGATACGCAGTATTTT.

The chain uses TRBV7-2 and TRBJ2-5, with 8 bases lining up with TRBD2. This CDR3 has 15 residues. The V gene's germline CDR1 is SGHTA and CDR2 FQGNSA. J gave up 2 bases and V 5 bases, and 7 bases lay outside the gene matches. The CDR3 bases are TGTGCCAGCAGCCTCGGGACTAGAGGACAAGAGACCCAGTACTTC. Translating gives CASSLGTRGQETQYF.

The gene calls are TRBV4-3 and TRBJ2-7; maybe TRBD1 (5 bases). V was cut by 0 bases and J by 3 bases, with 15 bases left in between. This CDR3 is built from 16 residues. CDR1 LGHNA and CDR2 YSLEER come from the germline V gene. In nucleotides, the CDR3 is TGCGCCAGCAGCCAAGAACGGCAGGGTGAAGGCTACGAGCAGTACTTC. Its translation is CASSQERQGEGYEQYF.

In DNA, the CDR3 is TGTGCCAGCAGCGTATCGAGGGGGCCTGGTGAGCAGTTCTTC. It specifies CASSVSRGPGEQFF. The genes are TRBV9 and TRBJ2-1; 7 positions match TRBD1. Germline CDR1 SGDLS, CDR2 YYNGEE. The CDR3 covers 14 residues. J was trimmed by 9 bases and V by 1 base; bases with no gene match: 7.

V gene TRBV28 combines with J gene TRBJ2-5; 14 nucleotides align to TRBD2. The germline CDR1 and CDR2 sequences are MDHEN and SYDVKM. The CDR3 is made up of 17 amino acids. V shed 7 bases, J shed 2 bases, and the junction held 9 bases outside the gene matches. The CDR3 DNA sequence: TGTGCCAGCACCCCCCCGGGACTAGCGGGGGCTCAAGAGACCCAGTACTTC. Translation gives CASTPPGLAGAQETQYF.

The chain employs TRBV9 and TRBJ1-3; no clear D. V was trimmed by 0 bases and J by 6 bases, leaving 4 bases between them. The germline gives CDR1 SGDLS, CDR2 YYNGEE. The CDR3 extends over 12 amino acids. CDR3 sequence (DNA): TGTGCCAGCAGCGTAGATCAAAACACCATATATTTT. Translated: CASSVDQNTIYF.

The chain employs TRBV11-3 and TRBJ1-1; D uncertain. In germline, CDR1 is SGHNT, CDR2 YENEEA. The V gene lost 1 base and the J gene lost 4 bases, with 10 bases spanning the gap. The CDR3 runs to 14 residues. CDR3 loop: CASSLAPWSTEAFF. The CDR3 nucleotides are TGTGCCAGCAGCTTAGCTCCTTGGAGCACTGAAGCTTTCTTT.

This chain joins TRBV19 and TRBJ2-5, with 7 bases that match TRBD2. This CDR3 has 14 amino acids. Germline V gives CDR1 LNHDA, CDR2 SQIVND (reference sequence). Losses at the gene ends were 8 bases for V and 5 bases for J; bases not matched to a gene: 11. The CDR3 protein is CASSRGDGRETQYF. The CDR3 DNA is TGTGCCAGTTCCCGCGGAGACGGGAGGGAGACCCAGTACTTC.

The J gene is TRBJ1-5, the V gene TRBV30; 9 bases are shared with TRBD1. The length of the CDR3 is 14 residues. Losses at the gene ends were 5 bases for V and 3 bases for J; bases not matched to a gene: 5. CDR1 is GTSNPN and CDR2 is SVGIG in the germline V gene (reference sequence). The CDR3 nucleotides are TGTGCCTGGGCCGGGACAGGGAACAATCAGCCCCAGCATTTT. It is translated as CAWAGTGNNQPQHF.

The J gene is TRBJ2-2, the V gene TRBV4-2; 7 positions agree with TRBD1. The length of the CDR3 is 14 residues. V shed 7 bases, J shed 5 bases, and the junction held 7 bases outside the gene matches. Looked up from germline, CDR1 is LGHNA and CDR2 is YNFKEQ. The CDR3 DNA sequence: TGTGCCAGCACTACAGGGGACCGAACCGGGGAGCTGTTTTTT. This translates into CASTTGDRTGELFF.

For the CDR3, the DNA is TGTGCCAGCAGCGTAGATGGACAGGGGAGTCAGCCCCAGCATTTT. The encoded protein is CASSVDGQGSQPQHF. The chain carries TRBV9 and TRBJ1-5, with 9 nucleotides matching TRBD1. The CDR3 sequence is 15 residues long. Germline V gene sequence: CDR1 SGDLS, CDR2 YYNGEE. J gave up 6 bases and V 0 bases, and 4 bases lay outside the gene matches.

The rearrangement uses TRBV18 and TRBJ1-1; 7 bases align to TRBD1. Losses at the gene ends were 3 bases for V and 7 bases for J; bases not matched to a gene: 8. Germline V CDR1 and CDR2: KGHSH, LQKENI. The CDR3 totals 14 residues. This chain's CDR3 is CASSPWQGENEAFF. The CDR3 coding sequence is TGTGCCAGCTCACCGTGGCAGGGGGAAAATGAAGCTTTCTTT.

The chain couples TRBV9 to TRBJ1-6; D gene ambiguous. Deletions cut 0 bases from V and 10 bases from J, with 8 bases between. Germline CDR1 SGDLS, CDR2 YYNGEE. There are 13 residues in the CDR3. CDR3 in DNA: TGTGCCAGCAGCGTAGGTAGTGAATCACCCCTCCACTTT. Translating gives CASSVGSESPLHF.

The V gene is TRBV4-3, the J gene TRBJ2-7; TRBD1 aligns across 8 bases. Trimming took 0 bases from V and 4 from J; bases not matched to a gene: 8. Looked up from germline, CDR1 is LGHNA and CDR2 is YSLEER. CDR3 length equals 16 residues. CDR3 sequence (DNA): TGCGCCAGCAGCCAAGAATGGGGGGACAGGTATTACGAGCAGTACTTC. Protein product: CASSQEWGDRYYEQYF.

With respect to this clone: The sample has other DNA sequences that encode this CDR3 too. The CDR3 loop is CASSVDSGSYEQYF. The CDR3 DNA follows: TGTGCCAGCAGCGTAGACTCAGGATCCTACGAGCAGTACTTC. The V gene is TRBV9, the J gene TRBJ2-7; no definite D call. In germline, CDR1 is SGDLS, CDR2 YYNGEE. The CDR3 length is 14 residues. V was cut by 0 bases and J by 1 base, with 8 bases left in between.

The CDR3 sequence is CASSRGERSGYTF. The CDR3 DNA reads as TGTGCCAGTAGCAGGGGGGAGAGGAGTGGCTACACCTTC. V and J are TRBV19 and TRBJ1-2, with 7 positions matching TRBD1. Losses at the gene ends were 6 bases for V and 7 bases for J; bases not matched to a gene: 8. The CDR3 contains 13 residues. The germline CDR1 and CDR2 sequences are LNHDA and SQIVND (reference sequence).

The gene calls are TRBV23-1 and TRBJ2-5; TRBD1 might be the D (6 bases). TRBV23-1 carries the ORF label, with uncertain function. Trimming took off 2 bases at V and 4 bases at J, with 23 bases between the two ends. The CDR3 has 18 amino acids. The CDR3 sequence is CASSQGSKYRAVAETQYF. CDR3 nucleotides: TGCGCCAGCAGTCAAGGGTCTAAATACAGGGCGGTAGCAGAGACCCAGTACTTC.

J is TRBJ1-1 and V is TRBV4-1; possibly TRBD1 for D (5 bases). Germline V gene lookup returns CDR1 MGHRA and CDR2 YSYEKL. The length of the CDR3 is 17 residues. V shed 5 bases and J shed 0 bases, with 19 bases lying between them. The CDR3: CASSSGGLGLMNTEAFF. The DNA of the CDR3 is TGCGCCAGCAGCTCCGGGGGTTTGGGGCTCATGAACACTGAAGCTTTCTTT.

This chain uses TRBV19 with TRBJ2-7; TRBD2 might be the D (5 bases). With 4 bases removed from V and 3 bases from J, the gap between germline ends came to 10 bases. Per germline, CDR1 LNHDA and CDR2 SQIVND (reference sequence). The CDR3 sequence is 13 residues long. The CDR3 nucleotides are TGTGCCAGTAGTACCGGGATGATCTACGAGCAGTACTTC. Protein sequence: CASSTGMIYEQYF.

The chain joins TRBV29-1 to TRBJ2-1, with D possibly matching TRBD1 (5 bases). CDR1 SQVTM and CDR2 ANQGSEA come from the germline V gene. The V gene lost 7 bases and the J gene lost 6 bases, with 10 bases spanning the gap. This CDR3 has 11 amino acids. CDR3 amino acids: CSGHQGNEQFF. The CDR3 DNA is TGCAGCGGACACCAGGGCAATGAGCAGTTCTTC.

The chain combines TRBV19 with TRBJ2-3; 11 nucleotides line up with TRBD1. Trimming cost V 4 bases and J 0 bases; bases outside gene matches: 6. Germline CDR1 is LNHDA and CDR2 is SQIVND (reference sequence). The CDR3 covers 17 residues. Here the CDR3 DNA reads TGTGCCAGTAGTAGAGAAGGGACAGGGGGGAGCACAGATACGCAGTATTTT. Its protein product is CASSREGTGGSTDTQYF.

Turning to this clone: An end of the junction does not agree with germline; a read error may underlie this. This sequence joins TRBV14 and TRBJ1-1; D might be TRBD1 (5 bases). The CDR3 spans 13 residues. The germline V gene encodes CDR1 SGHDN and CDR2 FVKESK. CDR3 amino acids: CASSQDQGTKAFF. The CDR3 DNA is TGTGCCAGCAGCCAAGATCAGGGCACTAAAGCTTTCTTT. Supplemented by reference TRBV14 and TRBJ1-1, the full variable domain reads EAGVTQFPSHSVIEKGQTVTLRCDPISGHDNLYWYRRVMGKEIKFLLHFVKESKQDESGMPNNRFLAERTGGTYSTLKVQPAELEDSGVYFCASSQDQGTKAFFGQGTRLTVV.

This clone was seen a handful of times. J is TRBJ2-1 and V is TRBV7-2; 9 bases align to TRBD2. Trimming took 5 bases from V and 14 from J; bases not matched to a gene: 13. Germline CDR1 reads SGHTA; CDR2 reads FQGNSA. This CDR3 has 14 residues. In DNA, the CDR3 is TGTGCCAGCAGCCAGGGACTAGCTGCCCCACGGGAGTTCTTC. Translation gives CASSQGLAAPREFF.

The chain links TRBV6-6 to TRBJ1-2; tentative D call: TRBD1 (5 bases). V was pared by 5 bases and J by 2 bases, with 18 bases between. The CDR3 has 16 residues. The V gene's germline CDR1 is MNHNY and CDR2 SVGAGI (reference sequence). The CDR3: CASSTTHLQDNYGYTF. The CDR3 region has the DNA TGTGCCAGCAGTACTACACACCTACAGGACAACTATGGCTACACCTTC.

CDR3 amino acids: CASSQEAGNQPQHF. CDR3 DNA: TGCGCCAGCAGCCAAGAAGCAGGGAATCAGCCCCAGCATTTT. The chain carries TRBV4-3 and TRBJ1-5, with TRBD1 as a possible D gene (5 bases). The germline V and J ends were trimmed by 0 bases and 4 bases, with 7 bases remaining between them. This CDR3 has 14 amino acids. CDR1 and CDR2 (germline): LGHNA, YSLEER.

The chain couples TRBV19 to TRBJ1-1; 9 bases are shared with TRBD1. With 6 bases clipped from V and 3 bases from J, the junction kept 2 bases outside the gene matches. The CDR3 is 13 amino acids. Germline lookup yields CDR1 LNHDA and CDR2 SQIVND (reference sequence). The CDR3 protein is CASSDRGDTEAFF. DNA of the CDR3: TGTGCCAGTAGCGACAGGGGGGACACTGAAGCTTTCTTT. The complete variable domain, with remaining parts taken from reference TRBV19 and TRBJ1-1, reads DGGITQSPKYLFRKEGQNVTLSCEQNLNHDAMYWYRQDPGQGLRLIYYSQIVNDFQKGDIAEGYSVSREKKESFPLTVTSAQKNPTAFYLCASSDRGDTEAFFGQGTRLTVV.

The chain links TRBV7-2 to TRBJ2-1, with D maybe TRBD1 (6 bases). The CDR3 is 16 residues long. Trimming cost V 5 bases and J 2 bases, with 16 bases left between them. Germline V gene lookup returns CDR1 SGHTA and CDR2 FQGNSA. CDR3 DNA: TGTGCCAGCAGCCCGGGTGGGGACAAGCCCTACAATGAGCAGTTCTTC. This sequence encodes CASSPGGDKPYNEQFF.

This chain joins TRBV27 and TRBJ2-2; 11 bases map to TRBD2. This CDR3 is 16 amino acids long. CDR1 is MNHEY and CDR2 is SMNVEV in the germline V gene (reference sequence). The junction had 6 bases not matched to a gene; V was cut back by 5 bases and J by 4 bases. Here the CDR3 reads CASSAAGTSGTGELFF. CDR3 DNA sequence: TGTGCCAGCAGTGCAGCCGGGACTAGCGGCACCGGGGAGCTGTTTTTT.